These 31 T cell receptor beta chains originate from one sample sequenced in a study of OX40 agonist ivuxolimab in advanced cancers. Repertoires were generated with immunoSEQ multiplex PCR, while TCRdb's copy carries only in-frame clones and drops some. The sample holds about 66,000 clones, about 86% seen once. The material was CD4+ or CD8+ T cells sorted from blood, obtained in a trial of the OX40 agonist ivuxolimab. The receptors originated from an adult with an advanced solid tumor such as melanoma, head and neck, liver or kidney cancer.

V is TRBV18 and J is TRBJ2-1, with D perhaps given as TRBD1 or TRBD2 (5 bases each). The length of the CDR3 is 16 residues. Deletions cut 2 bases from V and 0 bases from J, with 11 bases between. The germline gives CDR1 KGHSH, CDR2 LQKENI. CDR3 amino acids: CASSPRDGVSYNEQFF. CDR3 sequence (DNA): TGTGCCAGCTCACCAAGGGACGGGGTCTCCTACAATGAGCAGTTCTTC.

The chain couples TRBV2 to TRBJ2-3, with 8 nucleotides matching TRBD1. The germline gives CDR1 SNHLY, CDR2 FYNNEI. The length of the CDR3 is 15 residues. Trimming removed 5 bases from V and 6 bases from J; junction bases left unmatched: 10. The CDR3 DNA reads TGTGCCAGCAGTTTAGATTGGACAGGGATGGATACGCAGTATTTT. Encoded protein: CASSLDWTGMDTQYF. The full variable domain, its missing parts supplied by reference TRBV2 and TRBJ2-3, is EPEVTQTPSHQVTQMGQEVILRCVPISNHLYFYWYRQILGQKVEFLVSFYNNEISEKSEIFDDQFSVERPDGSNFTLKIRSTKLEDSAMYFCASSLDWTGMDTQYFGPGTRLTVL.

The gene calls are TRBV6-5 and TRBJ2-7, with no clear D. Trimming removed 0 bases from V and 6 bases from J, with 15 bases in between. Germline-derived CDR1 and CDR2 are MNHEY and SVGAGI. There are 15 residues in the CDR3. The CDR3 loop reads CASSYSKVSWPEQYF. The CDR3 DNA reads TGTGCCAGCAGTTACTCGAAGGTGAGCTGGCCCGAGCAGTACTTC.

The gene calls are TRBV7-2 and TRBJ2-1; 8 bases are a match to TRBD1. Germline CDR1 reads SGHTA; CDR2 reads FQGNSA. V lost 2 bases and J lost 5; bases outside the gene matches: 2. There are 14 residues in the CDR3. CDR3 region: CASSLQGADNEQFF. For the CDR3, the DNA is TGTGCCAGCAGCTTACAGGGGGCGGACAATGAGCAGTTCTTC.

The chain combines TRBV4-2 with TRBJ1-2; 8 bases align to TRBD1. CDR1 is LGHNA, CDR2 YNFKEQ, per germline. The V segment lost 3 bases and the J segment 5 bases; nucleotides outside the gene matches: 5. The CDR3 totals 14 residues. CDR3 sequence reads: CASSHPDREYGYTF. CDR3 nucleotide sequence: TGTGCCAGCAGCCACCCGGACAGGGAGTATGGCTACACCTTC.

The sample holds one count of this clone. CDR3 bases: TGCGCCAGCAGCTTGGAGACTAGCCGGTCGGAGACCCAGTACTTC. This sequence encodes CASSLETSRSETQYF. The V gene is TRBV5-1, the J gene TRBJ2-5, with 7 bases aligning to TRBD2. V shed 0 bases and J 5 bases; nucleotides not matched to a gene: 7. There are 15 residues in the CDR3. Germline loops: CDR1 SGHRS, CDR2 YFSETQ.

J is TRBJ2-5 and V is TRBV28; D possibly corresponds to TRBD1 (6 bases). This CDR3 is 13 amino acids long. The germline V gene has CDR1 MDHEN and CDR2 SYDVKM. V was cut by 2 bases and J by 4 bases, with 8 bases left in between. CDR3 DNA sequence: TGTGCCAGCAGTTTAGGGACACCAGAGACCCAGTACTTC. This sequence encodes CASSLGTPETQYF.

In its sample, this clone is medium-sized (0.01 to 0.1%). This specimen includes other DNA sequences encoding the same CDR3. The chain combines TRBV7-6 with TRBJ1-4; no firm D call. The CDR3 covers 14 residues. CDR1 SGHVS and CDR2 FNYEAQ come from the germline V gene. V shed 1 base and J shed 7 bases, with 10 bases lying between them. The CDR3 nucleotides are TGTGCCAGCAGCTTAGGCACGGGAGGTGAAAAACTGTTTTTT. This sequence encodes CASSLGTGGEKLFF.

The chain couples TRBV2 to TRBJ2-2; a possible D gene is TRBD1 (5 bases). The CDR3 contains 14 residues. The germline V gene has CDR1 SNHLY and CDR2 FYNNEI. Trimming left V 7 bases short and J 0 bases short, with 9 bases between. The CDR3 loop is CASTPDTNTGELFF. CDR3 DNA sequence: TGTGCCAGCACTCCGGACACGAACACCGGGGAGCTGTTTTTT.

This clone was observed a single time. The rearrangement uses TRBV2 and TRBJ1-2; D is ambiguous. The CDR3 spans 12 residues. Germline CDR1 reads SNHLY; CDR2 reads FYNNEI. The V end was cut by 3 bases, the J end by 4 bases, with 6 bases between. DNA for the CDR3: TGTGCCAGCAGTGACGAAGTCTATGGCTACACCTTC. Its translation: CASSDEVYGYTF. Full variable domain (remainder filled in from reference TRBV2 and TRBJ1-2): EPEVTQTPSHQVTQMGQEVILRCVPISNHLYFYWYRQILGQKVEFLVSFYNNEISEKSEIFDDQFSVERPDGSNFTLKIRSTKLEDSAMYFCASSDEVYGYTFGSGTRLTVV.

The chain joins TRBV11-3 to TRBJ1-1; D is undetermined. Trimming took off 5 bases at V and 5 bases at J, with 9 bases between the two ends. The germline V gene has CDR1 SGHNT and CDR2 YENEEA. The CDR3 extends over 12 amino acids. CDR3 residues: CASSTYGTEAFF. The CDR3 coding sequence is TGTGCCAGCAGCACCTACGGGACTGAAGCTTTCTTT.

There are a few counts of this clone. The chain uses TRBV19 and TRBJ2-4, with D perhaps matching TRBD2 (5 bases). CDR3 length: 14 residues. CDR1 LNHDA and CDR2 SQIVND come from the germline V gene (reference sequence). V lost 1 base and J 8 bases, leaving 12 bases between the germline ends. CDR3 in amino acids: CASSIGLGVDIQYF. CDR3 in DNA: TGTGCCAGTAGTATAGGCCTCGGGGTAGACATTCAGTACTTC.

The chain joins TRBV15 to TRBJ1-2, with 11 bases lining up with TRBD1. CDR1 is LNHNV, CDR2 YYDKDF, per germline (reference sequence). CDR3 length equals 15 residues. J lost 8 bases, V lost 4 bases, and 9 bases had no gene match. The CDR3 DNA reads TGTGCCACCAGCAAACCGGGACAGGGGGTTTACGGCTACACCTTC. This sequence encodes CATSKPGQGVYGYTF.

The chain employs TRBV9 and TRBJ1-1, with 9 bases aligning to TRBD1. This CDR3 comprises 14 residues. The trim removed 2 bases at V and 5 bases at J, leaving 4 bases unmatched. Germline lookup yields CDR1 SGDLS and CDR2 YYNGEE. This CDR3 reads CASSVRDRATEAFF. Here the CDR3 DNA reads TGTGCCAGCAGCGTCCGGGACAGGGCGACTGAAGCTTTCTTT.

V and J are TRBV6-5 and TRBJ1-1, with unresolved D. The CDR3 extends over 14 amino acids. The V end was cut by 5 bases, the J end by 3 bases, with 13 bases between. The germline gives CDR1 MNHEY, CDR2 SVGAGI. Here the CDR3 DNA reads TGTGCCAGCAGTGCCGGACTTCGGGACACTGAAGCTTTCTTT. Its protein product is CASSAGLRDTEAFF.

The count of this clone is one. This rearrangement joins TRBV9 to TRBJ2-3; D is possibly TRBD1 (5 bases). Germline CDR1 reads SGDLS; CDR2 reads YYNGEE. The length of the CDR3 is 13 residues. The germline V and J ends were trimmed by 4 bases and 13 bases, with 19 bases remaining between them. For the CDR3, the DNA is TGTGCCAGCAGCCCACAGGTAATCGGGTTCGAGTATTTT. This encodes CASSPQVIGFEYF. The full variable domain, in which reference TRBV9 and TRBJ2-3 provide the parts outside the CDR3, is DSGVTQTPKHLITATGQRVTLRCSPRSGDLSVYWYQQSLDQGLQFLIQYYNGEERAKGNILERFSAQQFPDLHSELNLSSLELGDSALYFCASSPQVIGFEYFGPGTRLTVL.

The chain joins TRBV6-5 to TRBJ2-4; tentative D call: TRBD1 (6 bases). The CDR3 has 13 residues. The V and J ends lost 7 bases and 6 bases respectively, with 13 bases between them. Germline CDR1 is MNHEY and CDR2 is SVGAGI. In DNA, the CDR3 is TGTGCCAGCAATTCCCAGGACAGAAACATTCAGTACTTC. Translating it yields CASNSQDRNIQYF.

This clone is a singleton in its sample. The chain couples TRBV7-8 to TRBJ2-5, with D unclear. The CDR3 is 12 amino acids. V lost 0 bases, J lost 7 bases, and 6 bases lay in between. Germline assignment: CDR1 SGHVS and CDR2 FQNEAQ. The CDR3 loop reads CASSLAPGTQYF. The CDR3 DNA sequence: TGTGCCAGCAGCTTAGCGCCCGGGACCCAGTACTTC.

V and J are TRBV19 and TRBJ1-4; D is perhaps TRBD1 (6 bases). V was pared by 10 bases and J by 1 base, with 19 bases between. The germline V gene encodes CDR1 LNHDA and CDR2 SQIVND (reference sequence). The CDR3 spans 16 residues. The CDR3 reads CATRGRKAGTNEKLFF. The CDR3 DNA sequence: TGTGCCACTAGGGGGAGGAAAGCTGGAACTAATGAAAAACTGTTTTTT.

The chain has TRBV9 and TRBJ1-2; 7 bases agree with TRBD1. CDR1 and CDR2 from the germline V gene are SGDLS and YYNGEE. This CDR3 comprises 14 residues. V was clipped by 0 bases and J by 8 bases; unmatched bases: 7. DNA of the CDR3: TGTGCCAGCAGCGTAGGGGACAGCGTTGGAGGCTACACCTTC. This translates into CASSVGDSVGGYTF.

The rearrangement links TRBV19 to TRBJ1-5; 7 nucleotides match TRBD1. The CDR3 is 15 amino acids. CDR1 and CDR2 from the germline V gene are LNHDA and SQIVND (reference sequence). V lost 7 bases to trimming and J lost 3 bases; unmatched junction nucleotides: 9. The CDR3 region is CASNSQGQSNQPQHF. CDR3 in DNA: TGTGCCAGTAATTCTCAGGGACAGTCCAATCAGCCCCAGCATTTT.

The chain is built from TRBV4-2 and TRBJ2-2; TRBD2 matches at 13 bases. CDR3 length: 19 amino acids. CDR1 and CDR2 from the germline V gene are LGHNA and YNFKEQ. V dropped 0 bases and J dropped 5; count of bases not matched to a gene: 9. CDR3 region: CASSQDKTSGGTGTGELFF. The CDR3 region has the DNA TGTGCCAGCAGCCAAGATAAGACTAGCGGGGGGACAGGGACCGGGGAGCTGTTTTTT.

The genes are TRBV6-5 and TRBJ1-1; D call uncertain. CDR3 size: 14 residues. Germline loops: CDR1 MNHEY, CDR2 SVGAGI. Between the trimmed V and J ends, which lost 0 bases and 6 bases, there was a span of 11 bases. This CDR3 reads CASSYSGGRAEAFF. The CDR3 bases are TGTGCCAGCAGTTACTCTGGCGGGCGGGCTGAAGCTTTCTTT.

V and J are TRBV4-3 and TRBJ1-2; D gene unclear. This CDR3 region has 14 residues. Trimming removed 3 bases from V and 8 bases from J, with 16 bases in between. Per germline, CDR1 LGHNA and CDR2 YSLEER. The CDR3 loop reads CASSHDTTSGGYTF. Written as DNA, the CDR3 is TGCGCCAGCAGCCACGATACTACCAGTGGGGGCTACACCTTC.

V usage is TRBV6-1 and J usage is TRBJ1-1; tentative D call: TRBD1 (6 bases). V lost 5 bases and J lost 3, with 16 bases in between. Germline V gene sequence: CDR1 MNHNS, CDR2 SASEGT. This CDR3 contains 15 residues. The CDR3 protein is CASSRRRGSDTEAFF. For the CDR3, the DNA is TGTGCCAGCAGTCGCCGCAGGGGATCGGACACTGAAGCTTTCTTT.

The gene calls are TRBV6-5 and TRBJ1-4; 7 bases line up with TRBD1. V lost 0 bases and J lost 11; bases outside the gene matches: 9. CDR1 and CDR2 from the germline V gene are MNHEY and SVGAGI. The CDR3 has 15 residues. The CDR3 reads CASSYSPQSQGKLFF. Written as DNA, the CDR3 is TGTGCCAGCAGTTACTCGCCGCAATCACAGGGGAAACTGTTTTTT.

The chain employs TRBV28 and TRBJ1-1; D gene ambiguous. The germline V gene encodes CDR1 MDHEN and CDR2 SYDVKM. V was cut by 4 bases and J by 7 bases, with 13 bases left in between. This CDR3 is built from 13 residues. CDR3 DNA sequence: TGTGCCAGCAGTTCACACCCGGGGAGTGAAGCTTTCTTT. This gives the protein CASSSHPGSEAFF.

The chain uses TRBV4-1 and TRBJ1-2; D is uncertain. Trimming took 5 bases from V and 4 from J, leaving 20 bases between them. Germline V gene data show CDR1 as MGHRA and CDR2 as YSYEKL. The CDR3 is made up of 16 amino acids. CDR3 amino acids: CASSSSGYRKTYGYTF. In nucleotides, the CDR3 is TGCGCCAGCAGCTCGAGTGGCTACCGAAAGACCTATGGCTACACCTTC.

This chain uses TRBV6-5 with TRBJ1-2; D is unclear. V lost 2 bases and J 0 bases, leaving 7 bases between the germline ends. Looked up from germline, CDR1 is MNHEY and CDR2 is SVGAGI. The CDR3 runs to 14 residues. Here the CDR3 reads CASSYGRANYGYTF. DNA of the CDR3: TGTGCCAGCAGTTACGGGCGGGCTAACTATGGCTACACCTTC.

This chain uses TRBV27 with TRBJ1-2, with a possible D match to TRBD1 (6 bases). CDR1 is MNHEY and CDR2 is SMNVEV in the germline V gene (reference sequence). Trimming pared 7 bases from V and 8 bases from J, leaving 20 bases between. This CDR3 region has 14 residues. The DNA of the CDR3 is TGTGCCAGCACCCCCGCTGGGTGGACAGCCGGCTACACCTTC. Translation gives CASTPAGWTAGYTF.

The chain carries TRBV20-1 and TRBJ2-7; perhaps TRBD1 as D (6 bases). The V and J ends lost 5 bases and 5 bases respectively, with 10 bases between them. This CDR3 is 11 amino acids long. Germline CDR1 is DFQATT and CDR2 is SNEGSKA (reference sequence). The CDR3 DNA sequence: TGCAGTGCTCAAACAGGGAACGAGCAGTACTTC. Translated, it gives CSAQTGNEQYF.